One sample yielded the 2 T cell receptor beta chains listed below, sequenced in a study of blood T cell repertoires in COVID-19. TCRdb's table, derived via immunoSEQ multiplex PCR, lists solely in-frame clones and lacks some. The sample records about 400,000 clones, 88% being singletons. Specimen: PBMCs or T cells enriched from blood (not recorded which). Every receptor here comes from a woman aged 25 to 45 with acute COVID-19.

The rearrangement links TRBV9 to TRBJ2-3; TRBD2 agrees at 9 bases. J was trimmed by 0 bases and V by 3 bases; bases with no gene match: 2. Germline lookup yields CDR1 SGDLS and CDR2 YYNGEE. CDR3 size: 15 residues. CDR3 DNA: TGTGCCAGCAGCGGGGCGGGGGGGAGCACAGATACGCAGTATTTT. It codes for CASSGAGGSTDTQYF.

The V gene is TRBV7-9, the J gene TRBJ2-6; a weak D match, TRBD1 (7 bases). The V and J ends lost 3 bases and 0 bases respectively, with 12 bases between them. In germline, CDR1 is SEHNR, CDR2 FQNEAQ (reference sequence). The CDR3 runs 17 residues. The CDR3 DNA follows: TGTGCCAGCAGCTTCTCAGGGGGGAGCTCTGGGGCCAACGTCCTGACTTTC. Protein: CASSFSGGSSGANVLTF.